This T cell receptor beta chain appears in the sequencing data of a study of blood T cell repertoires in COVID-19. Overall study: The analysed material was cDNA or gDNA that came from T cells, B-cell-depleted T cells, or PBMCs.

Clones were sequenced by immunoSEQ multiplex PCR, and TCRdb holds only the in-frame ones, with some missing. This table holds approximately 210,000 clones, around 84% found once. Enrolment of Seattle patients took place during active infection, and they were followed longitudinally. Germline V gene sequence: CDR1 LNHDA, CDR2 SQIVND (reference sequence). Trimming cost V 3 bases and J 5 bases; bases outside gene matches: 2. The CDR3 totals 14 residues. The sequenced sample was peripheral blood. This receptor was obtained from a man over 45 with COVID-19, enrolled during active disease. This chain connects TRBV19 to TRBJ1-5; 9 bases are shared with TRBD1. The CDR3 DNA sequence: TGTGCCAGTAGTATGGGACAGGGATATCAGCCCCAGCATTTT. This translates into CASSMGQGYQPQHF.